This T cell receptor (beta chain) was recorded in a study of blood T cell repertoires in COVID-19. About the research overall: Samples taken during acute and convalescent COVID-19 were collected in the United States, Italy and Spain. In each case, the material was cDNA or gDNA derived from T cells, B-cell-depleted T cells, or PBMCs.

Germline V gives CDR1 MDHEN, CDR2 SYDVKM. Deletions cut 1 base from V and 5 bases from J, with 11 bases between. The CDR3 is 14 amino acids. Original handling: Reference gene primers were amplified, and this amplification served to estimate nucleated cell counts. Sequencing was performed with immunoSEQ multiplex PCR; in TCRdb, only in-frame clones are kept and a portion is missing. V and J calls and clone size are given by that table; D and trimming were obtained from the DNA. Of around 310,000 clones in the sample, roughly 90% are singletons; the top ten hold more than 0.85%. Patients at the Seattle site were enrolled during active infection and followed longitudinally.

The clonotype was recovered from a woman in her 40s with COVID-19, enrolled during active disease. Sequencing was done on a sample of peripheral blood. The rearrangement links TRBV28 to TRBJ1-1; D is perhaps TRBD1 (5 bases). The CDR3 here is CASSLLGGITEAFF. CDR3 DNA: TGTGCCAGCAGTTTATTGGGGGGAATAACTGAAGCTTTCTTT.